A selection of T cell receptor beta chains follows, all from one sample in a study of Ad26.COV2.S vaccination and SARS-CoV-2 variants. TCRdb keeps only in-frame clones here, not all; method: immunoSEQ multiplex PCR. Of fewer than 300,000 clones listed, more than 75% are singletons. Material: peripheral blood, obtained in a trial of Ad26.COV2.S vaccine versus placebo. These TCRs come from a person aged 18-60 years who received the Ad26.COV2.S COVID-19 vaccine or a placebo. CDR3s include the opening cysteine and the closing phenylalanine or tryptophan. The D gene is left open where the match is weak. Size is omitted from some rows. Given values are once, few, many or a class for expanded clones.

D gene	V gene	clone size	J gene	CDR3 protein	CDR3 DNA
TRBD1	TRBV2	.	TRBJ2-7	CASSGQGQGSYEQYF	TGTGCCAGCAGTGGGCAGGGACAGGGCTCCTACGAGCAGTACTTC
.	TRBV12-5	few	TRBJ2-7	CASGLRYEQYF	TGTGCTAGTGGTTTGAGGTACGAGCAGTACTTC
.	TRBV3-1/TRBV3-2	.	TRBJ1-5	CASSWGGLGQPQHF	TGTGCCAGCAGCTGGGGAGGGTTAGGCCAGCCCCAGCATTTT
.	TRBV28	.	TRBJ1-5	CASSLGVDQPQHF	TGTGCCAGCAGTTTAGGGGTCGATCAGCCCCAGCATTTT
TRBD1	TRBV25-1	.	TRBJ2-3	CASSDFTTGQGTTDTQYF	TGTGCCAGCAGTGATTTTACTACGGGACAGGGGACAACAGATACGCAGTATTTT
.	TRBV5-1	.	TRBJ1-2	CASSFGGINYGYTF	TGCGCCAGCAGCTTCGGAGGGATTAACTATGGCTACACCTTC
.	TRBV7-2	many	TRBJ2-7	CASSSNGGPTYEQYF	TGTGCCAGCAGCTCGAACGGGGGGCCGACCTACGAGCAGTACTTC
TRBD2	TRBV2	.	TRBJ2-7	CASIGGGYEQYF	TGTGCCAGCATTGGGGGGGGCTACGAGCAGTACTTC
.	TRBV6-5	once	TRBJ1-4	CASNEFTGAREKLFF	TGTGCCAGCAACGAATTTACTGGAGCCAGAGAAAAACTGTTTTTT
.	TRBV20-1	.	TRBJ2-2	CSAFQGGELFF	TGCAGTGCCTTCCAGGGCGGGGAGCTGTTTTTT
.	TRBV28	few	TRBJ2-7	CASSSGLETYEQYF	TGTGCCAGCAGTTCCGGACTCGAAACCTACGAGCAGTACTTC
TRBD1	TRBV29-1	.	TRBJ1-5	CSAGTDINQPQHF	TGCAGCGCAGGGACAGACATAAATCAGCCCCAGCATTTT
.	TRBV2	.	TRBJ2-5	CASTDRGAGETQYF	TGTGCCAGCACCGACCGCGGGGCCGGGGAGACCCAGTACTTC
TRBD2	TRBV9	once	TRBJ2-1	CASSVDNPGTSGGKQFF	TGTGCCAGCAGCGTAGATAATCCCGGGACTAGCGGGGGGAAGCAGTTCTTC
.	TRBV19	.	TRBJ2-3	CASSSTADTQYF	TGTGCCAGTAGTTCAACCGCAGATACGCAGTATTTT
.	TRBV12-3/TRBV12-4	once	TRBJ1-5	CASALSVSQPQHF	TGTGCCAGCGCTCTTTCTGTGAGTCAGCCCCAGCATTTT
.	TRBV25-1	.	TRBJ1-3	CASRPIRGTGNTIYF	TGTGCCAGCAGGCCCATCAGGGGAACTGGAAACACCATATATTTT
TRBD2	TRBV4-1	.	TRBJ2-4	CASSGTTSGAKNIQYF	TGCGCCAGCAGTGGAACGACTAGCGGAGCCAAAAACATTCAGTACTTC
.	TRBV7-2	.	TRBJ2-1	CASSSELGSSYNEQFF	TGTGCCAGCAGCTCCGAACTCGGGAGCTCCTACAATGAGCAGTTCTTC
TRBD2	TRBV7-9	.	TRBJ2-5	CASSSGLAEETQYF	TGTGCCAGCAGCTCCGGACTAGCGGAGGAGACCCAGTACTTC
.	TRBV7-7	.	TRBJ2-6	CASAPSGSGANVLTF	TGTGCTAGCGCCCCTAGTGGTTCTGGGGCCAACGTCCTGACTTTC
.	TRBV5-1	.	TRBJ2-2	CASSLNGNTGELFF	TGCGCCAGCAGCTTGAACGGGAACACCGGGGAGCTGTTTTTT
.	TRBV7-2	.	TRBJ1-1	CASSFGRANTEAFF	TGTGCCAGCAGCTTTGGGCGGGCGAACACTGAAGCTTTCTTT
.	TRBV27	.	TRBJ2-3	CASRRGVAWDTQYF	TGTGCCAGCAGGAGGGGAGTAGCGTGGGATACGCAGTATTTT
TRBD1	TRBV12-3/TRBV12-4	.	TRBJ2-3	CASTLAGTGPQYF	TGTGCCAGCACCCTGGCCGGGACAGGTCCCCAATATTTT
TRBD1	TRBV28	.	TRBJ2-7	CASSPAGTGIKQYF	TGTGCCAGCAGCCCGGCCGGGACAGGGATCAAGCAGTACTTC